Given below is one TCR beta chain in context. The antigen is undetermined. V lost 7 bases to trimming and J lost 4 bases, with 8 bases between them. CDR3 length: 12 residues. CDR1 is SGHRS, CDR2 YFSETQ, per germline. This entry comes from a study of T-cell memory formation after mild COVID-19. Study at large: Each donor largely had its own TCR clusters. Findings and limits, study-wide: The pre-infection memory compartment contained some responding clones, suggesting cross-reactive memory joined. Later expanders leaned CD4+, whereas day 15 to 85 contracting clones were balanced CD4/CD8.

5'RACE primed from the constant segment yielded TCR alpha and TCR beta cDNA libraries bearing sample barcodes and UMIs. Via MiXCR, TCRdb re-called the 5' RACE reads, giving one row per CDR3 protein. Here the sample spans hundreds of thousands of distinct CDR3 sequences, approximately 27% being singletons. The origin of this receptor is an adult woman who had mild COVID-19 (a few samples of this study predate the infection). Cell type and time point are not known. The chain couples TRBV5-1 to TRBJ2-2; D remains unclear. Material: PBMCs or a T cell subset sorted from them (not recorded which). The CDR3 spells CASQTSTGELFF. CDR3 nucleotides: TGCGCCAGCCAGACCTCCACCGGGGAGCTGTTTTTT.